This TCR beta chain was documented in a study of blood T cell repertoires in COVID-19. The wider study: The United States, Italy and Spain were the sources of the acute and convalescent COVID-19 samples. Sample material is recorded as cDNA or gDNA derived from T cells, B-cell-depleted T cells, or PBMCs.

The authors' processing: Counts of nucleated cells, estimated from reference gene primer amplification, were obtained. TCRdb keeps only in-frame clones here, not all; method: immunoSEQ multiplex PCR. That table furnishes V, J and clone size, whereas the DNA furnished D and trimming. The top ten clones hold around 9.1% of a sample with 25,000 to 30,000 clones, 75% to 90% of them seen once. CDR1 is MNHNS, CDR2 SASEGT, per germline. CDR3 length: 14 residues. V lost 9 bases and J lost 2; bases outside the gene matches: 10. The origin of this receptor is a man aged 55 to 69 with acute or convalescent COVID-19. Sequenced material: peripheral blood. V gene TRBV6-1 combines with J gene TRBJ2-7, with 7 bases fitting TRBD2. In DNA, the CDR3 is TGTGCCAGTATAGCGGGCGGCGGTCCCTACGAGCAGTACTTC. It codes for CASIAGGGPYEQYF.